This T cell receptor beta chain derives from a study of cytomegalovirus exposure and HLA in healthy donors. PCR involved 60 Vbeta and 13 Jbeta primers. The method was immunoSEQ multiplex PCR; TCRdb's version includes in-frame clones alone and lacks a portion of them. In the table there are around 84,000 clones, 60% to 80% of which are singletons. V was trimmed by 5 bases and J by 3 bases, leaving 14 bases between them. The CDR3 sequence is 15 residues long. Looked up from germline, CDR1 is SEHNR and CDR2 is FQNEAQ (reference sequence). This clonotype was obtained from a man aged 45-65 years in good health and CMV-seronegative. This chain uses TRBV7-9 with TRBJ2-1; D possibly corresponds to TRBD1 (6 bases). The material sequenced was PBMCs. CDR3 protein: CASSPPDSSYNEQFF. Written as DNA, the CDR3 is TGTGCCAGCAGCCCGCCGGACAGCAGCTACAATGAGCAGTTCTTC. Full variable domain (remainder filled in from reference TRBV7-9 and TRBJ2-1): DTGVSQNPRHKITKRGQNVTFRCDPISEHNRLYWYRQTLGQGPEFLTYFQNEAQLEKSRLLSDRFSAERPKGSFSTLEIQRTEQGDSAMYLCASSPPDSSYNEQFFGPGTRLTVL.